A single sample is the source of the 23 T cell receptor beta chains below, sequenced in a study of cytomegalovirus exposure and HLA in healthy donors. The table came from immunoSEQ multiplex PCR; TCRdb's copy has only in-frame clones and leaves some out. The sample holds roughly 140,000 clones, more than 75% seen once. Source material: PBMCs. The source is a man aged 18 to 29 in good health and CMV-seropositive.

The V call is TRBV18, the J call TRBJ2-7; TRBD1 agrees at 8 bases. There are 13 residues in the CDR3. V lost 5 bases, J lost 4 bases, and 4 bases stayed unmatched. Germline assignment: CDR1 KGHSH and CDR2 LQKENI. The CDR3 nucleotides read TGTGCCAGCTCATCGACAGGGGAATACGAGCAGTACTTC. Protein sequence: CASSSTGEYEQYF.

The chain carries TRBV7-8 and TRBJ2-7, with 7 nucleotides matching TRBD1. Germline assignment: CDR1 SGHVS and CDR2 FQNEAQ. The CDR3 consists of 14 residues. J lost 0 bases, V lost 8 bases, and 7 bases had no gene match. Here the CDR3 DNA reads TGTGCCAGCGAAGGGGACAGTTTCTCCTACGAGCAGTACTTC. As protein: CASEGDSFSYEQYF.

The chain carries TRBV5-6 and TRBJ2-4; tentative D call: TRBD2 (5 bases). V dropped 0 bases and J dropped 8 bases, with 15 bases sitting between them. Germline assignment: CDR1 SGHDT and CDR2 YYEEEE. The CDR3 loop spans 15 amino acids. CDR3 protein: CASSLVAGVWDIQYF. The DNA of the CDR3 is TGTGCCAGCAGCTTGGTAGCCGGGGTTTGGGACATTCAGTACTTC.

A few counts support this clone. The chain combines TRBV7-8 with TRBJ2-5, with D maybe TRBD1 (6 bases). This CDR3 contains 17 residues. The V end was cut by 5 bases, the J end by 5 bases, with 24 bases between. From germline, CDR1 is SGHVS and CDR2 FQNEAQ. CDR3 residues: CASSITGRHRVRETQYF. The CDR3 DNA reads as TGTGCCAGCAGCATTACGGGCCGGCACAGGGTTAGGGAGACCCAGTACTTC.

CDR3 residues: CASSPKGQGTDTQYF. The CDR3 nucleotides read TGTGCCAGCAGCCCAAAAGGACAGGGCACAGATACGCAGTATTTT. The chain couples TRBV5-4 to TRBJ2-3; 7 positions agree with TRBD1. CDR3 length equals 15 residues. V lost 4 bases to trimming and J lost 1 base; unmatched junction nucleotides: 6. Per the germline V gene, CDR1 is SGHNT and CDR2 is YYREEE (reference sequence). Filled out from reference TRBV5-4 and TRBJ2-3, the complete variable domain reads ETGVTQSPTHLIKTRGQQVTLRCSSQSGHNTVSWYQQALGQGPQFIFQYYREEENGRGNFPPRFSGLQFPNYSSELNVNALELDDSALYLCASSPKGQGTDTQYFGPGTRLTVL.

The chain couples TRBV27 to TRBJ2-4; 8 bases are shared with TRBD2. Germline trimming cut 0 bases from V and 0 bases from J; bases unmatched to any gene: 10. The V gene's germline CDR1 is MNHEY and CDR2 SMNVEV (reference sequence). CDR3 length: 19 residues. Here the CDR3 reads CASSLSIGGGNLAKNIQYF. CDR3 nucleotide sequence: TGTGCCAGCAGTTTATCTATAGGCGGGGGGAATCTAGCCAAAAACATTCAGTACTTC.

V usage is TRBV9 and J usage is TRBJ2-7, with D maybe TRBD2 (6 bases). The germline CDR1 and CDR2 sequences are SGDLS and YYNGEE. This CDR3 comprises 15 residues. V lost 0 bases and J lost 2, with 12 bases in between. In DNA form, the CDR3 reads TGTGCCAGCAGCGTAGGACTAGAGGGGACCTACGAGCAGTACTTC. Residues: CASSVGLEGTYEQYF. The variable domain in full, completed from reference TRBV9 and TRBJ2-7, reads DSGVTQTPKHLITATGQRVTLRCSPRSGDLSVYWYQQSLDQGLQFLIQYYNGEERAKGNILERFSAQQFPDLHSELNLSSLELGDSALYFCASSVGLEGTYEQYFGPGTRLTVT.

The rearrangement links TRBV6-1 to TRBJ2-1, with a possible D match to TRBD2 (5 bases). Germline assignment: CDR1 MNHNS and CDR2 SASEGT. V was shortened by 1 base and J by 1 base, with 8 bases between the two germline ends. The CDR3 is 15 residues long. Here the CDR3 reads CASSEVEGSYNEQFF. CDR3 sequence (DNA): TGTGCCAGCAGTGAAGTTGAGGGATCCTACAATGAGCAGTTCTTC.

DNA for the CDR3: TGTGCTAGTGGTTTGAAGGAGAAACGTCGAGGCACCGGGGAGCTGTTTTTT. It specifies CASGLKEKRRGTGELFF. The chain has TRBV12-5 and TRBJ2-2; D gene uncertain. The V end lost 2 bases, the J end lost 4 bases, and 17 bases lay between the germline ends. Germline V gene lookup returns CDR1 LGHNT and CDR2 FRNRAP. The CDR3 runs to 17 residues.

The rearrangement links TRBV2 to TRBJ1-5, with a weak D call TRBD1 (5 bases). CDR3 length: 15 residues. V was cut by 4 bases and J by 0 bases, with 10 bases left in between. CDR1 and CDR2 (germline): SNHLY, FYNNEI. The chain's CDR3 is CASSAPGNSNQPQHF. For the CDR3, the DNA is TGTGCCAGCAGTGCCCCAGGGAATAGCAATCAGCCCCAGCATTTT.

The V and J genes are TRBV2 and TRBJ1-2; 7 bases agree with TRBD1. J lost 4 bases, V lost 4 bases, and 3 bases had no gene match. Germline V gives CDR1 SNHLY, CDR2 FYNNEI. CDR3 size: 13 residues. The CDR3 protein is CASSGDSSYGYTF. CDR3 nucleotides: TGTGCCAGCAGTGGGGACAGCTCCTATGGCTACACCTTC.

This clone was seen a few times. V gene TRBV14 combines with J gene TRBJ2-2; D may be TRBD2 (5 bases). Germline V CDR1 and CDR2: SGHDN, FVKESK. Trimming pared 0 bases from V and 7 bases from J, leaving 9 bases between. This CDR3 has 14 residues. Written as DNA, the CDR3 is TGTGCCAGCAGCCAAGATCGTGGGAGCGGGGAGCTGTTTTTT. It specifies CASSQDRGSGELFF.

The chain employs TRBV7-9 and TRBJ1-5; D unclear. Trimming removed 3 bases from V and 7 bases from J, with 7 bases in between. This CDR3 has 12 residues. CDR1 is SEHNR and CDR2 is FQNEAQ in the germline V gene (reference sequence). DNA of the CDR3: TGTGCCAGCAGCTTGGAGTACCAGCCCCAGCATTTT. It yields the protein CASSLEYQPQHF.

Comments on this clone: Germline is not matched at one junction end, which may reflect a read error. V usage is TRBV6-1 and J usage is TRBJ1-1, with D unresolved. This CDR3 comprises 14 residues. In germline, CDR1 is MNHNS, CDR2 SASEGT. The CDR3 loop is CASSENFEVTGAFF. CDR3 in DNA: TGTGCCAGCAGTGAAAATTTTGAAGTGACTGGAGCTTTCTTT.

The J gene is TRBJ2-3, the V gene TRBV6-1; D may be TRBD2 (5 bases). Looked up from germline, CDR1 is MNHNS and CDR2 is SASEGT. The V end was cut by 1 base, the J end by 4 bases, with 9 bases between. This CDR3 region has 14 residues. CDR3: CASSEERESDTQYF. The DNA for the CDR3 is TGTGCCAGCAGTGAAGAGAGGGAGTCAGATACGCAGTATTTT.

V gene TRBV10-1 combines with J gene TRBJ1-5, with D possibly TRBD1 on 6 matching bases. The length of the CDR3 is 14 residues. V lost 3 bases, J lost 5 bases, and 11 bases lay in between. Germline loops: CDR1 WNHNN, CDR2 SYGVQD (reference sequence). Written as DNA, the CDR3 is TGCGCCAGCAGTGAAGGGGCAGGGGATCAGCCCCAGCATTTT. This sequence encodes CASSEGAGDQPQHF.

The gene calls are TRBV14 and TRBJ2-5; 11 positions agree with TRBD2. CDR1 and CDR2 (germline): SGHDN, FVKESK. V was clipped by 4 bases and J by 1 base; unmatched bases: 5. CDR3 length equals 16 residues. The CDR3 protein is CASSPLAGGLQETQYF. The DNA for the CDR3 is TGTGCCAGCAGCCCCCTAGCGGGGGGACTCCAAGAGACCCAGTACTTC.

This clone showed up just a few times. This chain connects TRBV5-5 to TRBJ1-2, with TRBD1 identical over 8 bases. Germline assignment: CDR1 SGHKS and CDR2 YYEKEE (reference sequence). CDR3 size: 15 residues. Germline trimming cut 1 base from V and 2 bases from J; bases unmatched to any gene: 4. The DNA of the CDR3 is TGTGCCAGCAGCTTGACGCAGGGGGCGAACTATGGCTACACCTTC. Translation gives CASSLTQGANYGYTF.

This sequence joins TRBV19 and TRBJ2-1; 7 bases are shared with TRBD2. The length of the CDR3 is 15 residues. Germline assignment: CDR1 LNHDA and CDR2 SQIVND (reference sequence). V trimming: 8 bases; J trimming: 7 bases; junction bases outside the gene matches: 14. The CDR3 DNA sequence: TGTGCCAGTGGGAATCGGGGGGATGGGATTAATGAGCAGTTCTTC. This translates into CASGNRGDGINEQFF.

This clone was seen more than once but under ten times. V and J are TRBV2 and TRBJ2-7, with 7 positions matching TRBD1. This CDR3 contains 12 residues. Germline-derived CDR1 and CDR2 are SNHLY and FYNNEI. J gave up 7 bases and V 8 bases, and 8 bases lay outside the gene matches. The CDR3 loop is CASQGGHREQYF. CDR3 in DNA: TGTGCCAGCCAAGGGGGCCACCGGGAGCAGTACTTC.

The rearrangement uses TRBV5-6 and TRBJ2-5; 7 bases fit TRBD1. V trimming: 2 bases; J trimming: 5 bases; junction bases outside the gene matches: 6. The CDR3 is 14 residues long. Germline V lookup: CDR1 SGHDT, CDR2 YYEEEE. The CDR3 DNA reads TGTGCCAGCAGCTTACCTACAGGGGTTGAGACCCAGTACTTC. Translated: CASSLPTGVETQYF.

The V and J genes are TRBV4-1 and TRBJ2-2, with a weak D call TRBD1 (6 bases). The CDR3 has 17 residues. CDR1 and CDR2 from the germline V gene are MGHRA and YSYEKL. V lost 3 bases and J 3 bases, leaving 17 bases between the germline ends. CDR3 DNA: TGCGCCAGCAGCCACTATTGGGGGCAGGGGTACACCGGGGAGCTGTTTTTT. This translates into CASSHYWGQGYTGELFF.

Written as DNA, the CDR3 is TGTGCCAGTACCTCCGCTATGAACACTGAAGCTTTCTTT. The encoded protein is CASTSAMNTEAFF. This chain joins TRBV19 and TRBJ1-1, with D unclear. The CDR3 is made up of 13 amino acids. V lost 7 bases, J lost 0 bases, and 9 bases lay in between. Germline V gene lookup returns CDR1 LNHDA and CDR2 SQIVND (reference sequence).